The table lists the clone carrying this TCR beta chain with a count of one. Antigen specificity is unknown. The source of the sample is a study of tumor-infiltrating lymphocytes in localized non-small cell lung cancer. Study-wide points: No link was found between tumor T-cell fraction and recurrence-free survival.

Some clones are missing from TCRdb's copy, which holds only in-frame ones; the method was immunoSEQ multiplex PCR. The sample lists about 4,900 clones, around 69% occurring once. V trimming: 3 bases; J trimming: 5 bases; junction bases outside the gene matches: 5. The CDR3 totals 14 residues. Germline V gives CDR1 LGHNA, CDR2 YSLEER. The source of this sequence is a human donor with non-small cell lung cancer. The chain uses TRBV4-3 and TRBJ2-7, with 9 bases aligning to TRBD1. The sequenced sample was lung tumor tissue. The CDR3 DNA sequence: TGCGCCAGCAGCCAGGGGACAGGGATCGACGAGCAGTACTTC. It yields the protein CASSQGTGIDEQYF.